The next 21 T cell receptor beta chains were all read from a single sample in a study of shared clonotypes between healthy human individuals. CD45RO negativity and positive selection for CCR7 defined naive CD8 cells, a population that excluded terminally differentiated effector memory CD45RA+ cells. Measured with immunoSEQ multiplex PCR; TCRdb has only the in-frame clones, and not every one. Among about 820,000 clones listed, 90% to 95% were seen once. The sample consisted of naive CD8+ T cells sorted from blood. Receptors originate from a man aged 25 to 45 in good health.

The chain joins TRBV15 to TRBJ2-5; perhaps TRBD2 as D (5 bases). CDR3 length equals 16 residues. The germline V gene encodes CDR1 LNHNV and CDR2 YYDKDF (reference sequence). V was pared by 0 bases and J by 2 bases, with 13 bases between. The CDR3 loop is CATSRDSERLQETQYF. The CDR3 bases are TGTGCCACCAGCAGAGATTCGGAGCGGTTACAAGAGACCCAGTACTTC.

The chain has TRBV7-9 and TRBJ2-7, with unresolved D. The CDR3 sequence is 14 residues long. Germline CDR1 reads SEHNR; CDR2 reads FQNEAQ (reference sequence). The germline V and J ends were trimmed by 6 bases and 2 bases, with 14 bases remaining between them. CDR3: CASSRLDDAYEQYF. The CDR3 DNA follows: TGTGCCAGCAGTCGTTTGGATGATGCCTACGAGCAGTACTTC.

The CDR3 spells CASSLKWQGAVHTGELFF. CDR3 nucleotide sequence: TGTGCCAGCAGCTTGAAGTGGCAGGGGGCAGTTCACACCGGGGAGCTGTTTTTT. The chain employs TRBV7-9 and TRBJ2-2; 8 bases align to TRBD1. The J segment lost 3 bases and the V segment lost 3 bases, leaving 12 bases of the junction unmatched. This CDR3 has 18 amino acids. CDR1 is SEHNR, CDR2 FQNEAQ, per germline (reference sequence).

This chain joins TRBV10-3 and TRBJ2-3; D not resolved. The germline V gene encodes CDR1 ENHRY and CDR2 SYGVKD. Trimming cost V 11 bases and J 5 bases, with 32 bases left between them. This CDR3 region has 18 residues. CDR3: CASRVASPNSISGDTQYF. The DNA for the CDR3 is TGTGCCTCCCGAGTGGCAAGTCCAAACTCTATTTCTGGAGATACGCAGTATTTT.

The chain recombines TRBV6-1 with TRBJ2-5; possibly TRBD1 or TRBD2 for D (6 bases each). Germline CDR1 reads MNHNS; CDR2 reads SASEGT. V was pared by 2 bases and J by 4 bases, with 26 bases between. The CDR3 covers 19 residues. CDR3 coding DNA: TGTGCCAGCAGTGAACAGGGGCTTTTGGTGGGAGGAGGGGCAGAGACCCAGTACTTC. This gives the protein CASSEQGLLVGGGAETQYF.

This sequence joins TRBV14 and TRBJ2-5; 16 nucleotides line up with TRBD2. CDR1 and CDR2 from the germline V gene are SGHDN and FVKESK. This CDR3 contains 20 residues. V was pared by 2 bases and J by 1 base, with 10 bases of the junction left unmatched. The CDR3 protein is CASSQNDPGLAGGPQETQYF. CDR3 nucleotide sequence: TGTGCCAGCAGCCAAAACGACCCGGGACTAGCGGGAGGGCCCCAAGAGACCCAGTACTTC.

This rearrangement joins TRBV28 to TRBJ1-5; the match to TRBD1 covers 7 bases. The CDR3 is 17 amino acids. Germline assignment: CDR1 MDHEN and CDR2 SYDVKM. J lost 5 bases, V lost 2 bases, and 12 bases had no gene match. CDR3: CASSLGGSRGHDQPQHF. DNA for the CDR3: TGTGCCAGCAGTTTAGGGGGATCGAGGGGGCACGATCAGCCCCAGCATTTT. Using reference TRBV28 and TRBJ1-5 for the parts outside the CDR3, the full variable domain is DVKVTQSSRYLVKRTGEKVFLECVQDMDHENMFWYRQDPGLGLRLIYFSYDVKMKEKGDIPEGYSVSREKKERFSLILESASTNQTSMYLCASSLGGSRGHDQPQHFGDGTRLSIL.

The CDR3 nucleotides are TGTGCCAGCAGCGCCCCTCTACCAGAGCAGTTCTTC. The encoded protein is CASSAPLPEQFF. The rearrangement joins TRBV7-9 to TRBJ2-1; no clear D. Germline CDR1 SEHNR, CDR2 FQNEAQ (reference sequence). This CDR3 is built from 12 residues. Trimming cost V 5 bases and J 10 bases, with 12 bases left between them.

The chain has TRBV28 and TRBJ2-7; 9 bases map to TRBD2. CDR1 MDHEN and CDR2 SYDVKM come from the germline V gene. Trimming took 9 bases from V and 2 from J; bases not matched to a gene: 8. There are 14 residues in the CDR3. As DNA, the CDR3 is TGTGCCAGTACAATAGCGGGAGACACCTACGAGCAGTACTTC. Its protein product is CASTIAGDTYEQYF.

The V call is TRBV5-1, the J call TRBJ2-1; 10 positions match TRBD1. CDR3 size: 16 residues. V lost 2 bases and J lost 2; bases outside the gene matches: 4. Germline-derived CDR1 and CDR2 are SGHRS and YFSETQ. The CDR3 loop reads CASSFRDRGPYNEQFF. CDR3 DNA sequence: TGCGCCAGCAGCTTCAGGGACAGGGGACCCTACAATGAGCAGTTCTTC.

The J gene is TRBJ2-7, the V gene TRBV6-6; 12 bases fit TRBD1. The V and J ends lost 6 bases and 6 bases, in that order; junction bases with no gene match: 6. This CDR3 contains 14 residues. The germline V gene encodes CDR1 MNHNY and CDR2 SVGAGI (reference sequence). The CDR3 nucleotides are TGTGCCAGCAGACCGGGACAGGGGGCGGTCGAGCAGTACTTC. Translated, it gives CASRPGQGAVEQYF.

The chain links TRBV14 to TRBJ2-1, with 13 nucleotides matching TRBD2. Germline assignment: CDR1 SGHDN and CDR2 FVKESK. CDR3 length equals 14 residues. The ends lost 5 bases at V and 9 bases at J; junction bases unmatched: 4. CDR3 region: CASSSTSGRSEQFF. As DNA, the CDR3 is TGTGCCAGCAGCTCGACTAGCGGGAGGAGTGAGCAGTTCTTC.

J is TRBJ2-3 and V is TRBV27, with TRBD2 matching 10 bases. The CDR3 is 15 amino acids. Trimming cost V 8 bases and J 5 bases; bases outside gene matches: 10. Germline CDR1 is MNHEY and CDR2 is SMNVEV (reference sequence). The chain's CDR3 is CASHPLAGAQDTQYF. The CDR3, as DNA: TGTGCCAGCCACCCTCTAGCGGGAGCGCAAGATACGCAGTATTTT.

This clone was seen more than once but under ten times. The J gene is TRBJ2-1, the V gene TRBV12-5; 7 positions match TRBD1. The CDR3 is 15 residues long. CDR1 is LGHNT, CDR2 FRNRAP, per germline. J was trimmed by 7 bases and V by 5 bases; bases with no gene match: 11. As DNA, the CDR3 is TGTGCTAGTGGTGGGGGAACAGGGGAGCTAAATGAGCAGTTCTTC. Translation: CASGGGTGELNEQFF.

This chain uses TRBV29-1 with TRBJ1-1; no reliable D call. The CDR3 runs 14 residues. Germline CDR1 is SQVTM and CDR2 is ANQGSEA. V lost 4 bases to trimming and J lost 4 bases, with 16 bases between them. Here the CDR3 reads CSVVGNRGFTEAFF. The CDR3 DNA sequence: TGCAGCGTTGTGGGGAATCGAGGTTTCACTGAAGCTTTCTTT.

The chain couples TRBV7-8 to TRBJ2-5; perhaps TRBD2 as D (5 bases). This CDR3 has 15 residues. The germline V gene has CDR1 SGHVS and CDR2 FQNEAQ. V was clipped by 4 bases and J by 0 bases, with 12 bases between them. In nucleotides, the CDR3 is TGTGCCAGCAGCTCGGGGTATCAAGACCAAGAGACCCAGTACTTC. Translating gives CASSSGYQDQETQYF.

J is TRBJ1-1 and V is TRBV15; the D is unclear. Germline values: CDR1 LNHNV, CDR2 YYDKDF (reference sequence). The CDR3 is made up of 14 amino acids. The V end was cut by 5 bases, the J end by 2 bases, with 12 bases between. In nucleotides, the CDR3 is TGTGCCACCAGCCTCGATAGGGCAAACACTGAAGCTTTCTTT. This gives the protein CATSLDRANTEAFF.

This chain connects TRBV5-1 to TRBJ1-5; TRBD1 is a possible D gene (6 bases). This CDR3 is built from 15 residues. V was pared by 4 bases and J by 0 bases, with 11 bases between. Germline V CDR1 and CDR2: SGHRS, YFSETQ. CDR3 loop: CASSEDSYSNQPQHF. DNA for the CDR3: TGCGCCAGCAGCGAGGACAGTTATAGCAATCAGCCCCAGCATTTT.

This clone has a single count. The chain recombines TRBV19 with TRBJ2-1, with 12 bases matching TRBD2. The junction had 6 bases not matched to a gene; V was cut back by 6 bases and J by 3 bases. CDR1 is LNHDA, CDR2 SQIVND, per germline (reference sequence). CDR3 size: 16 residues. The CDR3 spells CASSPTSGRDYNEQFF. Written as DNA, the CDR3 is TGTGCCAGTAGCCCGACTAGCGGGAGAGACTACAATGAGCAGTTCTTC.

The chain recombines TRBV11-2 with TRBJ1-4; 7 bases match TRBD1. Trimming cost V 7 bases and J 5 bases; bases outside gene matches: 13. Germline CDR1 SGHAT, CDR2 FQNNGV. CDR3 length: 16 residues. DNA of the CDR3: TGTGCCAGCACCCCCTTAAAGACAGGGTTAAATGAAAAACTGTTTTTT. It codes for CASTPLKTGLNEKLFF.

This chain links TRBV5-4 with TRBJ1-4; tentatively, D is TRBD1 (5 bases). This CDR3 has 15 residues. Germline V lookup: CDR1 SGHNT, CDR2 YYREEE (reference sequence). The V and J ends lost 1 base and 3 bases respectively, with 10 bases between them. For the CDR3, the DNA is TGTGCCAGCAGCTTGTCGGGGGAAGCTAATGAAAAACTGTTTTTT. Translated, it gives CASSLSGEANEKLFF.